This TCR beta chain emerged from a study of T cells in Graves' hyperthyroidism and ophthalmopathy (dated by TCRdb to the late 2010s). Regarding the research as a whole: Peripheral blood samples were taken at the time of initial diagnosis, prior to any treatment. TCR V-J signatures able to tell the groups apart were searched for in a discovery cohort of approximately 95 patients, of whom roughly 42 had Graves' ophthalmopathy and 55 to 60 had stable Graves' hyperthyroidism. Prospective prediction of ophthalmopathy was tested in an independent validation cohort consisting of some 18 hyperthyroidism patients and some 16 patients who later progressed to ophthalmopathy. The 100 discovery patients were randomly divided into training and test sets at a 7:3 ratio. In about 6 Graves' hyperthyroidism patients, the study also compared T-cell repertoires from thyroid tissue with T-cell repertoires from blood. After sampling, hyperthyroidism patients received methimazole starting at 30 mg daily, and ophthalmopathy patients received high-dose intravenous methylprednisolone. TCR Vbeta CDR3 sequencing of 130 to 150 peripheral blood samples (approximately 44 ophthalmopathy, 75 to 80 hyperthyroidism and approximately 17 progressor patients) is reported in the paper. Overall study outcomes, separate from this receptor: Ophthalmopathy was separated from stable hyperthyroidism by a 13 V-J signature model, with 85% to 90% sensitivity and approximately 84% specificity obtained in cross-validation and 80%/75% obtained in testing. Most expanded thyroid clonotypes (frequency above 0.001) were also found in blood, which suggests that blood repertoires may mirror thyroid immune responses. Sample size was not statistically predetermined, and investigators were not blinded to group allocation. During validation, the model predicted progression to ophthalmopathy a median of roughly six months ahead of onset, with more than 55% sensitivity and 72.22% specificity.

Trimming removed 2 bases from V and 3 bases from J, leaving 9 bases between the germline ends. From the germline V gene, CDR1 is KGHDR and CDR2 is SFDVKD. The CDR3 goes from the cysteine to the phenylalanine over 14 residues. Only the CDR3 part of the read is kept: 42 bases, read in frame from the first base. Worth noting for this clonotype: The antigen it binds to is not known. Base-call qualities are not available, and no considerably larger clone is one nucleotide away.

TCR beta CDR3 regions were amplified from RNA transcripts. The TCR CDR3 was subjected to a first round of RT-PCR using the HTBI primer set and the Qiagen OneStep RT-PCR kit. A second multiplex PCR round built the libraries, followed by size selection and purification. The libraries were sequenced on an Illumina HiSeq2000 using paired-end 100 bp reads. The study's processing was this. SOAPnuke was used to process the raw data, throwing out any read that contained adapters or uncalled bases, had a mean Phred below 15, or lacked an exact constant-primer or identifier match. High-quality paired reads were merged using COPE v1.2.5, and each unique nucleotide sequence was defined as a clonotype. Clonotypes were aligned to IMGT TRBV, TRBD and TRBJ reference segments using MiTCR v1.1. The analysis included only V-J combinations with a frequency above 0.0001, which together covered 98% to 99.2% of the repertoires. A TCS score was defined as the ratio between F50 (clonal expansion) and ExV (chaos), using BLOSUM62-based TCRdist between CDR3 peptides within each V-J. Welch's t-statistics and random forest reduced fewer than 550 V-J features to 10 to 15, which were used in a naive Bayes classifier (R e1071). Through fastp at Q25 and MiXCR, TCRdb rebuilt clones from the public reads, retaining in-frame beta chains. Entries are consolidated by CDR3 protein sequence, retaining the most common genes and DNA. TCRdb, not the original authors, processed these V and J calls. The sample yields 500,000 to 700,000 distinct CDR3 sequences; about a sixth were counted once. 15% to 20% of the sample is taken by the ten largest.

Graves' hyperthyroidism was defined as stable when no progression to ophthalmopathy occurred over 18 months of follow-up. Hyperthyroidism patients were newly diagnosed, with disease duration under 2 months, and aged 18 to 65 years. Exclusion was applied to patients with uncontrolled infections, other autoimmune diseases, pregnancy or lactation. Diagnoses relied on clinical symptoms, serum thyroxine and TRAb, thyroid ultrasound and orbital computed tomography. Ficoll-Paque density gradient centrifugation was used to isolate PBMCs from around 10 ml of fresh peripheral blood. Total RNA was extracted with Trizol reagent, and quality was checked on an Agilent 2100 Bioanalyzer.

Sequenced input: blood. The receptor's source is a woman under 30 with Graves' hyperthyroidism. The rearrangement combines TRBV24-1 with TRBJ1-2; the D gene is possibly TRBD1, with 5 bases matching. CDR3 loop: CATSDWGDDYGYTF. The bases read TGTGCCACCAGTGATTGGGGGGATGACTATGGCTACACCTTC.